These T cell receptor beta chains were read from a single sample in a study of human T cells and chemical hapten exposure. Via MiXCR, TCRdb re-called the RACE reads, giving one row per CDR3 protein. The sample includes about 97,000 distinct CDR3 sequences, roughly a quarter seen only once; the top ten take about 9.3%. The source material was whole blood, sampled in connection with sensitization to the hapten diphenylcyclopropenone (DPC). The receptor set was obtained from a man aged 40-55 years with alopecia areata. Some clones in this sample may be carry-over from other donors' samples. CDR3s include the opening cysteine and the closing phenylalanine or tryptophan. Each record gives: V gene, D gene, J gene, clone size, CDR3 protein, CDR3 DNA. A D gene is named only where the DNA matches it firmly. The listing skips clone size in some rows; elsewhere it reads once, few, many or a size class.

>TRBV20-1|TRBD1|TRBJ2-7|few
CSASLTGVEQYF
TGCAGTGCAAGCCTGACAGGGGTCGAGCAGTACTTC
>TRBV6-2/TRBV6-3|NA|TRBJ2-3|few
CASGGKSTDTQYF
TGTGCCAGCGGCGGAAAAAGCACAGATACGCAGTATTTT
>TRBV5-1|NA|TRBJ2-5|NA
CASSSDRAYQETQYF
TGCGCCAGCAGCTCTGACCGTGCGTACCAAGAGACCCAGTACTTC
>TRBV21-1|NA|TRBJ2-3|once
CTPLPGDGGDTQYF
TGTACCCCCCTGCCGGGAGACGGTGGAGATACGCAGTATTTT
>TRBV18|NA|TRBJ1-5|NA
CASSEKRGSNQPQHF
TGTGCCAGCTCTGAGAAACGGGGGAGCAATCAGCCCCAGCATTTT
>TRBV19|NA|TRBJ1-5|NA
CASSMLPGSGSNQPQHF
TGTGCCAGTAGTATGCTCCCTGGATCGGGTAGCAATCAGCCCCAGCATTTT
>TRBV5-1|NA|TRBJ2-3|NA
CASSLGRDQSGTQYF
TGCGCCAGCAGCTTGGGAAGGGACCAGTCGGGTACGCAGTATTTT
>TRBV12-3/TRBV12-4|NA|TRBJ2-4|few
CASSLSVVGIQYF
TGTGCCAGCAGTTTATCGGTTGTAGGCATTCAGTACTTC
>TRBV29-1|TRBD2|TRBJ2-3|many
CSVIGTSRSDTQYF
TGCAGCGTTATAGGGACTAGCCGTTCAGATACGCAGTATTTT
>TRBV20-1|NA|TRBJ2-3|NA
CSAVPGRARVTDTQYF
TGCAGTGCTGTCCCCGGGCGGGCGAGGGTTACAGATACGCAGTATTTT
>TRBV20-1|TRBD2|TRBJ2-3|many
CSARDSGTSVYTQYF
TGCAGTGCTAGAGATTCCGGGACTAGCGTCTATACGCAGTATTTT
>TRBV20-1|NA|TRBJ2-7|few
CSANQLGEQYF
TGCAGTGCTAATCAGTTGGGCGAGCAGTACTTC
>TRBV12-3/TRBV12-4|NA|TRBJ2-2|few
CASSSWVGTGELFF
TGTGCCAGCAGCTCCTGGGTCGGTACCGGGGAGCTGTTTTTT
>TRBV30|NA|TRBJ2-7|NA
CAWGRTTEQYF
TGTGCCTGGGGGAGAACGACCGAGCAGTACTTC
>TRBV12-3/TRBV12-4|TRBD1|TRBJ1-2|NA
CASSLSPTGDGYGYTF
TGTGCCAGCAGTTTATCCCCGACAGGGGATGGATATGGCTACACCTTC
>TRBV6-5|NA|TRBJ1-5|few
CASSRSSNQPQHF
TGTGCCAGCAGTCGGTCTAGCAATCAGCCCCAGCATTTT
>TRBV7-9|TRBD1|TRBJ2-7|NA
CASSSGQTVYEQYF
TGTGCCAGCAGCTCGGGACAGACAGTCTACGAGCAGTACTTC
>TRBV6-5|NA|TRBJ1-1|NA
CASSYRETKGKTEAFF
TGTGCCAGCAGTTATAGGGAGACGAAGGGAAAAACTGAAGCTTTCTTT
>TRBV10-3|TRBD1|TRBJ2-5|NA
CAISERDRAQETQYF
TGTGCCATCAGTGAGCGTGACAGGGCCCAAGAGACTCAGTACTTC
>TRBV2|NA|TRBJ2-7|NA
CASSETSWYF
TGTGCCAGCAGTGAAACTAGCTGGTACTTC
>TRBV6-5|NA|TRBJ2-2|NA
CASSRGRDTGELFF
TGTGCCTCATCCCGGGGACGTGACACCGGGGAGCTGTTTTTT
>TRBV20-1|NA|TRBJ2-3|NA
CSAIRQGTDTQYF
TGCAGTGCGATTCGACAGGGCACAGATACGCAGTATTTT
>TRBV20-1|NA|TRBJ2-7|NA
CSASKAESNYEQYF
TGCAGTGCCTCCAAGGCAGAGAGCAACTACGAGCAGTACTTC
>TRBV20-1|NA|TRBJ2-1|NA
CSARDPREGEQFF
TGCAGTGCTAGAGACCCTCGTGAGGGTGAGCAGTTCTTC
>TRBV5-1|NA|TRBJ2-7|NA
CASSLAPDISYEQYF
TGCGCCAGCAGCTTGGCACCGGACATCTCCTACGAGCAGTACTTC
>TRBV6-6|NA|TRBJ1-5|NA
CASSCLQGGNQPQHF
TGTGCCAGCAGTTGCTTACAGGGTGGCAATCAGCCCCAGCATTTT